The clone carrying this T cell receptor beta chain was counted a few times. Its target is unknown. This sample was included in a study of T cell responses to AZD1222 COVID-19 vaccine. The assay was immunoSEQ multiplex PCR, and TCRdb's table has in-frame clones only and misses some. The table shows 75,000 or so clones, with under 95% occurring only once. The V segment lost 1 base and the J segment 8 bases; nucleotides outside the gene matches: 5. From germline, CDR1 is WNHNN and CDR2 SYGVQD (reference sequence). The CDR3 consists of 14 residues. The study's findings and limits: The CD4 TCRs associated with vaccination extended across spike and predominated at 160-218 and 743-854. Increases in Spike-specific TCR breadth and depth were seen after two AZD1222 doses. Females made up more of the donors, who were largely white British, and clonal diversity may have come out too low.

The source of this sequence is an adult who received the AZD1222 COVID-19 vaccine. The V call is TRBV10-1, the J call TRBJ2-1; TRBD2 matches at 7 bases. The sequencing here drew on peripheral blood, taken 28 days after the second AZD1222 dose. The CDR3 reads CASSEYGRPDEQFF. Written as DNA, the CDR3 is TGCGCCAGCAGTGAGTACGGGAGGCCCGATGAGCAGTTCTTC.